The clone carrying this TCR beta chain occurred a few times. The sample is drawn from a study of CD4 and CD8 cells across lung adenocarcinoma regions. Localized lung adenocarcinoma, a non-small cell lung cancer, affected the donors. TCRdb analysed the PCR reads with MiXCR anew, one entry per CDR3 protein. The sample yields 20,000 or so distinct CDR3 sequences, approximately 50% seen once. The CDR3 totals 16 residues. Deletions cut 4 bases from V and 0 bases from J, with 15 bases between. CDR1 and CDR2 (germline): SGHAT, FQNNGV. This chain joins TRBV11-2 and TRBJ1-2; perhaps TRBD1 as D (6 bases). This sequence was found in a male donor with lung adenocarcinoma. The CD4 and CD8 labels of this study may be unreliable. Source material: CD8+ T cells from the margin of a lung tumor. Here the CDR3 reads CASSSWPRGTNYGYTF. The DNA for the CDR3 is TGTGCCAGCAGCTCCTGGCCGAGGGGGACTAACTATGGCTACACCTTC.